Listed below are T cell receptor beta chains from one sample, sequenced in a study of post-analysis software for immune sequencing data. Via MiXCR, TCRdb re-called the PCR reads, giving one row per CDR3 protein. The sample records about 200,000 distinct CDR3 sequences, 29% being singletons. Input material: blood. These receptors came from a girl aged 2 to 17 with multiple sclerosis. Each CDR3 is given with its conserved first and last residue. Fields, in order: clone size, V gene, J gene, D gene, CDR3 protein. D genes are given only for firm matches. Not all rows give a size; the values are once, few, many and, for expanded clones, a class.

>few|TRBV7-2|TRBJ2-5|TRBD2
CASSSGLAGGLGEQYF
>-|TRBV5-5|TRBJ2-1|TRBD1
CASSLVVRTGNNDNEQFF
>few|TRBV5-1|TRBJ2-5|-
CASSLGQIGQETQYF
>few|TRBV19|TRBJ2-7|TRBD1
CASSLGTGSTYEQYF
>many|TRBV5-1|TRBJ2-7|-
CASSQYRSGDEQYF
>-|TRBV6-5|-|-
CASRPGFGGRGEQYF
>many|TRBV18|TRBJ2-7|-
CASSPGGLDEQYF
>many|TRBV9|TRBJ1-2|-
CASSDTGFYGYTF
>-|TRBV5-1|TRBJ2-1|TRBD2
CASSTGLAGVANTYNEQFF
>many|TRBV6-6|TRBJ1-5|-
CASGPPGQPQHF
>-|TRBV6-5|TRBJ2-5|-
CASGFSSGKAQYF
>many|TRBV29-1|TRBJ1-5|-
CSVGEYSNQPQHF
>many|TRBV5-1|TRBJ2-3|TRBD2
CASSFGGGRRTDTQYF
>few|TRBV6-5|TRBJ1-5|-
CASRKGGYGDQPQHF
>many|TRBV29-1|TRBJ2-7|TRBD2
CSVLPAGGGYEQYF
>-|TRBV20-1|TRBJ2-1|TRBD2
CSASPTSGGRGTQFF
>many|TRBV6-6|TRBJ2-5|TRBD1
CASSYPRTGLGETQYF
>-|TRBV6-5|TRBJ2-5|TRBD2
CASSIPGLAGQETQYF
>-|TRBV7-9|TRBJ2-3|-
CASSRQPDTQYF
>many|TRBV5-1|TRBJ2-5|-
CASSSQGGGETQYF
>few|TRBV24-1|TRBJ2-7|TRBD2
CATSQSGLAGTYEQYF
>many|TRBV7-9|TRBJ2-3|-
CASRPYSGTPGSTDTQYF
>-|TRBV20-1|TRBJ2-7|TRBD1
CSARLPADRGRHEQYF
>few|TRBV12-3/TRBV12-4|TRBJ2-7|TRBD1
CASRAGTGVSYEQYF
>-|TRBV20-1|TRBJ1-2|-
CSARDMEDGGYTF
>-|TRBV3-1|TRBJ2-1|-
CASSVDREGPREQFF
>many|TRBV11-2|TRBJ2-7|-
CASSLAGGPPYEQYF
>many|TRBV5-1|TRBJ2-7|-
CASSLGAPLSSYEQYF
>many|TRBV5-1|TRBJ2-7|-
CASSLWLETRTYEQYF
>-|TRBV12-3/TRBV12-4|TRBJ1-3|TRBD1
CASSRTGAGNTIYF
>many|TRBV14|TRBJ2-1|-
CASSQATVYNEQFF
>-|TRBV7-6|TRBJ1-5|-
CASSPGAIRSGQPQHF
>-|TRBV27|TRBJ1-2|-
CASSIGPGRGYTF
>many|TRBV4-2|TRBJ2-5|-
CASSQDQSQETQYF
>-|TRBV5-5|TRBJ1-1|TRBD1
CASSLRTGSRSTEAFF
>once|TRBV6-2/TRBV6-3|TRBJ2-3|-
CASSYSGSPDTQYF
>-|TRBV5-1|TRBJ1-4|-
CASSLERQGEGQLFF
>-|TRBV12-3/TRBV12-4|TRBJ2-7|-
CASSLMTGYEQYF
>many|TRBV29-1|TRBJ1-2|TRBD1
CSVEDQGGRHGYTF
>few|TRBV20-1|TRBJ2-5|-
CSAGWQETQYF
>few|TRBV5-1|TRBJ2-4|TRBD2
CASSAGGVENIQYF
>few|TRBV5-1|-|-
CASSYYLGEEETQYF
>many|TRBV9|TRBJ2-1|TRBD2
CASSDSGGAYNEQFF
>many|TRBV15|TRBJ2-3|-
CATSSGLPVDTQYF
>few|TRBV28|TRBJ2-7|TRBD2
CASGSSGRAHEQYF
>-|TRBV6-5|TRBJ2-6|-
CASSYEGGSRANVLTF
>few|TRBV29-1|TRBJ2-5|-
CSVQRPHTYERYF
>few|TRBV5-1|TRBJ1-2|-
CASSLEGQGRGYTF
>many|TRBV7-2|TRBJ2-3|-
CASSLVGGPQDTQYF
>few|TRBV2|TRBJ1-6|TRBD1
CATQGAGSPLHF
>once|TRBV12-3/TRBV12-4|TRBJ2-2|-
CASSLLYPNTGELFF
>-|TRBV20-1|TRBJ1-1|-
CSAEGRGNTEAFF